The clone carrying this TCR beta chain has a single count. The sample comes from a study of PD-L1 blockade in urothelial cancer. Germline lookup yields CDR1 SGHDT and CDR2 YYEEEE. The V end lost 0 bases, the J end lost 6 bases, and 13 bases lay between the germline ends. The CDR3 has 15 residues. Time point reported: pretreatment peripheral blood. Libraries were prepared by immunoSEQ multiplex PCR; TCRdb keeps only in-frame clonotypes and omits some of them. Here the sample spans tens of thousands of clones, 86% being singletons. This chain uses TRBV5-6 with TRBJ2-4, with D maybe TRBD2 (6 bases). The sequence was obtained from a man aged 60-69 years with urothelial cancer. Here the sequenced sample was PBMCs, taken around atezolizumab (anti-PD-L1) treatment. The CDR3 loop is CASSLAGGTGNIQYF. In DNA, the CDR3 is TGTGCCAGCAGCTTGGCTGGCGGGACGGGAAACATTCAGTACTTC.